These T cell receptor beta chains were read from a single sample in a study of shared clonotypes between healthy human individuals. Measured with immunoSEQ multiplex PCR; TCRdb has only the in-frame clones, and not every one. The data contain about 360,000 clones, roughly 70% of them singletons. The source material was memory CD4+ T cells sorted from blood. Receptors originate from a man younger than 40 in good health. The CDR3 runs from the conserved cysteine through the conserved F or W. The D gene is left open where the match is weak. Size is stated for part of the rows, as once, few or many counts, or as a class when the clone is expanded.

.	.	TRBV4-1	TRBJ2-3	TGCGCCAGCAGACACACAGATACGCAGTATTTT	CASRHTDTQYF
TRBD2	once	TRBV28	TRBJ2-1	TGTGCCAGCAGCTCCGACCCCCGACTAGCGGCTTTCTCCTACAATGAGCAGTTCTTC	CASSSDPRLAAFSYNEQFF
.	.	TRBV28	TRBJ2-3	TGTGCCAGCATCCCTCGAGGGGGGCGCGGCACAGATACGCAGTATTTT	CASIPRGGRGTDTQYF
.	.	TRBV19	TRBJ2-5	TGTGCTCCACTTAGAGAAGAGACCCAGTACTTC	CAPLREETQYF
.	.	TRBV7-8	TRBJ1-1	TGTGCCAGCAGCTTATTACGGATGAACACTGAAGCTTTCTTT	CASSLLRMNTEAFF
.	.	TRBV5-4	TRBJ2-1	TGTGCCAGCAGCCTGGAGAATCCTTTTTTTAATGAGCAGTTCTTC	CASSLENPFFNEQFF
.	.	TRBV28	TRBJ1-3	TGTGCCAGCAGGAGTGCAGGAAACACCATATATTTT	CASRSAGNTIYF
TRBD1	few	TRBV9	TRBJ2-2	TGTGCCAGCAGCGTATATTCGGGAACCGGGACAGGGTCAACCACCGGGGAGCTGTTTTTT	CASSVYSGTGTGSTTGELFF
TRBD2	.	TRBV2	TRBJ2-3	TGTGCCAGCAGTTTACTAGCGGGAGGATCAGATACGCAGTATTTT	CASSLLAGGSDTQYF
TRBD1	once	TRBV6-1	TRBJ1-4	TGTGCCAGCAGTGAAGCTGGACAGGGCCTCGGAAAACTGTTTTTT	CASSEAGQGLGKLFF
.	.	TRBV25-1	TRBJ2-3	TGTGCCAGCAGATCCTCAGGGACCCCTATCACAGATACGCAGTATTTT	CASRSSGTPITDTQYF
.	few	TRBV19	TRBJ2-1	TGTGCCAGTAACCCCGGGACAACTAACTACAATGAGCAGTTCTTC	CASNPGTTNYNEQFF
TRBD2	.	TRBV28	TRBJ2-1	TGTGCCAGCTTAAAGCGGGATGGCTATGAGCAGTTCTTC	CASLKRDGYEQFF
.	.	TRBV5-4	TRBJ1-2	TGTGCCAGCAGCGCGACAGAGACTGGCTACACCTTC	CASSATETGYTF
TRBD1	once	TRBV18	TRBJ1-1	TGTGCCAGCTCACCCACGACAGGGGACACTGAAGCTTTCTTT	CASSPTTGDTEAFF
.	.	TRBV5-4	TRBJ2-7	TGTGCCAGCAGCCCGTCGGGGGACTTCAGAAACTACGAGCAGTACTTC	CASSPSGDFRNYEQYF
TRBD1	.	TRBV4-1	TRBJ1-1	TGCGCCAGCAGCCACCCCGGGACAGGGCAGACTGAAGCTTTCTTT	CASSHPGTGQTEAFF
TRBD2	.	TRBV7-9	TRBJ2-1	TGTGCCAGCAGCTTAGTAGGACTAGCGGGAGGGCCCGGCAATGAGCAGTTCTTC	CASSLVGLAGGPGNEQFF
.	.	TRBV2	TRBJ2-6	TGTGCCAGCAGACCTGGAGGGACTGGGGCCAACGTCCTGACTTTC	CASRPGGTGANVLTF
TRBD2	few	TRBV5-4	TRBJ2-5	TGTGCCAGCAGCAAGGTAGCGGGAGCGGGCCAAGAGACCCAGTACTTC	CASSKVAGAGQETQYF
.	.	TRBV6-1	TRBJ2-2	TGTGCCAGCAGACTTAAGGGTATAAACACCGGGGAGCTGTTTTTT	CASRLKGINTGELFF
.	.	TRBV5-4	TRBJ1-5	TGTGCCAGCAGCTTCGGGGGAGATGGGCAGCCCCAGCATTTT	CASSFGGDGQPQHF
TRBD2	many	TRBV5-1	TRBJ2-5	TGCGCCAGCAGTGAGGCGGGAGGGTTGGAGACCCAGTACTTC	CASSEAGGLETQYF
.	.	TRBV19	TRBJ2-1	TGTGCCAGTAGTATTTCCGCTTCGGGGGCCGGTGAGCAGTTCTTC	CASSISASGAGEQFF
.	.	TRBV7-2	TRBJ2-3	TGTGCCAGTGGAGAACAGGTCAGCACAGATACGCAGTATTTT	CASGEQVSTDTQYF
TRBD1	.	TRBV9	TRBJ2-1	TGTGCCAGCAGCGTCGCGACAGGGGGGTACAATGAGCAGTTCTTC	CASSVATGGYNEQFF
.	.	TRBV2	TRBJ2-2	TGTGCCAGCAAAGGGTTCGCGGGCGACACCGGGGAGCTGTTTTTT	CASKGFAGDTGELFF
.	.	TRBV7-9	TRBJ2-7	TGTGCCAGCAGCTTGGAAGCGGAAGCCGAGCAGTACTTC	CASSLEAEAEQYF
.	few	TRBV10-3	TRBJ1-3	TGTGCCGGCGGGACTAGCGGAAACACCATATATTTT	CAGGTSGNTIYF
.	.	TRBV28	TRBJ2-7	TGTGCCAGCATCTTCGGTGGTGGGGGGGCTGAGCAGTACTTC	CASIFGGGGAEQYF
TRBD2	.	TRBV6-1	TRBJ2-5	TGTGCCATCAAGACTAGCGGGAGAAGTGAGACCCAGTACTTC	CAIKTSGRSETQYF
TRBD2	.	TRBV7-2	TRBJ2-3	TGTGCCAGCAGCGCCACTAGCGCTGATACGCAGTATTTT	CASSATSADTQYF
.	.	TRBV6-4	TRBJ2-2	TGTGCCAGCAGTGACACCACCCGGGACACCTTCTCGAACACCGGGGAGCTGTTTTTT	CASSDTTRDTFSNTGELFF
.	.	TRBV7-9	TRBJ2-2	TGTGCCAGCAGTGGGGGCGACGGGGAGCTGTTTTTT	CASSGGDGELFF
TRBD1	.	TRBV7-9	TRBJ1-5	TGTGCCAGCAGCTTCGGACCCAGGGGGTTCGGTCAGCCCCAGCATTTT	CASSFGPRGFGQPQHF
TRBD1	.	TRBV18	TRBJ2-1	TGTGCCAGCTCAAGGGACAGCTCCTACAATGAGCAGTTCTTC	CASSRDSSYNEQFF
.	.	TRBV10-3	TRBJ1-3	TGTGCCATCAGTGAGTCTGCGGGCGGTGGAAACACCATATATTTT	CAISESAGGGNTIYF
.	.	TRBV5-4	TRBJ2-3	TGTGCCAGCAGCTACAACCGAGAGGATACGCAGTATTTT	CASSYNREDTQYF
TRBD2	.	TRBV5-6	TRBJ2-1	TGTGCCAGCAGCTTGTTGCTAGCGGGACGAGCATACAATGAGCAGTTCTTC	CASSLLLAGRAYNEQFF
.	.	TRBV5-1	TRBJ2-1	TGCGCCAGCAGCTTGGATGCCCGCTACAATGAGCAGTTCTTC	CASSLDARYNEQFF
TRBD2	.	TRBV27	TRBJ2-3	TGTGCCAGCAGTTTAAGACTAGCGGGAATCACAGATACGCAGTATTTT	CASSLRLAGITDTQYF
.	.	TRBV19	TRBJ1-2	TGTGCCAGTAGGCCACGCAGTGTGGACGGTAACTATGGCTACACCTTC	CASRPRSVDGNYGYTF
TRBD1	.	TRBV10-1	TRBJ2-3	TGCGCCAGCAGTGTGACACAGGGGGCATGGGATACGCAGTATTTT	CASSVTQGAWDTQYF
.	.	TRBV5-5	TRBJ2-1	TGTGCCAGCAGTTGGGGGGCTAGCTCCTACAATGAGCAGTTCTTC	CASSWGASSYNEQFF
.	.	TRBV7-8	TRBJ2-2	TGTGCCAGCAGCTCCCAGGGGTTGGGTGCCACCGGGGAGCTGTTTTTT	CASSSQGLGATGELFF
TRBD1	.	TRBV28	TRBJ1-4	TGTGCCAGCAGTTCAGGGTTAAGGGGGCAGGAAAAACTGTTTTTT	CASSSGLRGQEKLFF
.	few	TRBV16	TRBJ1-5	TGTGCCAGCAGCCAATGGGACGCGATCAATCAGCCCCAGCATTTT	CASSQWDAINQPQHF
.	.	TRBV5-5	TRBJ1-2	TGTGCCAGCAGCTTCGTTGGGGATGGCTACACCTTC	CASSFVGDGYTF
.	.	TRBV2	TRBJ2-1	TGTGCCAGCAGTGAAGCGCTTGCTAGCGTAGGTGAGCAGTTCTTC	CASSEALASVGEQFF